The rows below give T cell receptor beta chains drawn from one sample of a study of blood T cell repertoires in COVID-19. Produced via immunoSEQ multiplex PCR; TCRdb's table is partial and in-frame only. This table holds hundreds of thousands of clones, about nine tenths found once. The specimen sequenced was peripheral blood. Receptor source: a man between 18 and 29 years old with active or convalescent COVID-19. The CDR3 runs from the conserved cysteine through the conserved F or W. Each record gives: D gene, V gene, clone size, J gene, CDR3 protein, CDR3 DNA. The D gene is left open where the match is weak. Clone sizes are given selectively: once, few, many, or a class where the clone is expanded.

>.|TRBV7-9|.|TRBJ2-7
CASSREGGGEEQYF
TGTGCCAGCAGCAGAGAGGGCGGCGGGGAAGAGCAGTACTTC
>.|TRBV6-5|.|TRBJ1-5
CASSPRVLGEPQHF
TGTGCCAGCAGTCCCCGTGTTTTAGGGGAGCCCCAGCATTTT
>TRBD2|TRBV19|.|TRBJ2-1
CASSPTSGWGGQFF
TGTGCCAGTAGCCCGACTAGCGGATGGGGGGGGCAGTTCTTC
>.|TRBV4-1|.|TRBJ2-1
CASSQDARASYNEQFF
TGCGCCAGCAGCCAAGATGCAAGAGCGTCCTACAATGAGCAGTTCTTC
>TRBD2|TRBV13|.|TRBJ2-2
CASNGDYYQTSNTGELFF
TGTGCCAGCAACGGGGACTACTACCAAACTTCGAACACCGGGGAGCTGTTTTTT
>TRBD2|TRBV28|once|TRBJ2-2
CASSLPRVAGYTGELFF
TGTGCCAGCAGTTTACCTCGGGTAGCGGGATACACCGGGGAGCTGTTTTTT
>.|TRBV5-1|.|TRBJ1-5
CASSPSGEPQHF
TGCGCCAGCAGCCCCAGCGGGGAGCCCCAGCATTTT
>TRBD2|TRBV4-3|.|TRBJ2-3
CASSQDSPSGGLGTDTQYF
TGCGCCAGCAGCCAAGATTCCCCTAGCGGGGGACTGGGCACAGATACGCAGTATTTT
>.|TRBV18|once|TRBJ2-5
CASSPIYPQETQYF
TGTGCCAGCTCACCTATCTACCCTCAAGAGACCCAGTACTTC
>.|TRBV7-9|.|TRBJ1-1
CASILWGTKDGTEAFF
TGTGCCAGCATATTATGGGGGACAAAAGATGGCACTGAAGCTTTCTTT
>.|TRBV5-1|.|TRBJ2-3
CASSLVVGTDTQYF
TGCGCCAGCAGCTTGGTTGTAGGCACAGATACGCAGTATTTT